This passage covers 5 T cell receptor beta chains from one sample sequenced in a study of cytomegalovirus exposure and HLA in healthy donors. 13 Jbeta primers and 60 Vbeta primers were used for the PCR. Produced via immunoSEQ multiplex PCR; TCRdb's table is partial and in-frame only. The sample holds about 130,000 clones, 8% to 9.5% seen once. Specimen: PBMCs. Every receptor here comes from a man between 35 and 55 years old in good health and CMV-seronegative.

This sequence joins TRBV28 and TRBJ1-4; no clear D. Germline V gives CDR1 MDHEN, CDR2 SYDVKM. The V end was cut by 6 bases, the J end by 0 bases, with 17 bases between. The CDR3 is made up of 17 amino acids. The CDR3 bases are TGTGCCAGCAGGCCGATCGGAGGGTCTGCAACTAATGAAAAACTGTTTTTT. It codes for CASRPIGGSATNEKLFF.

Comment on this clone: A read error may account for a junction end that differs from germline. The identical CDR3 is also encoded by other nucleotide sequences in the sample. CDR3 sequence reads: CASSGRVENYGYTF. The CDR3 bases are TGTGCCAGCAGCGGGCGGGTGGAAAACTATGGCTACACCTTT. The chain uses TRBV7-2 and TRBJ1-2; D ambiguous. The CDR3 length is 14 residues. Germline loops: CDR1 SGHTA, CDR2 FQGNSA.

The chain recombines TRBV2 with TRBJ1-1; D may be TRBD1 (6 bases). The length of the CDR3 is 14 residues. Germline values: CDR1 SNHLY, CDR2 FYNNEI. V was pared by 8 bases and J by 6 bases, with 19 bases between. CDR3 region: CASFAGTISSEAFF. DNA for the CDR3: TGTGCCAGCTTTGCCGGGACAATCTCTTCTGAAGCTTTCTTT.

The V gene is TRBV28, the J gene TRBJ1-5, with 8 bases that match TRBD1. The J segment lost 5 bases and the V segment lost 5 bases, leaving 5 bases of the junction unmatched. CDR1 and CDR2 (germline): MDHEN, SYDVKM. This CDR3 spans 14 amino acids. DNA for the CDR3: TGTGCCAGCAGTCTCGGACAGGGTTATCAGCCCCAGCATTTT. Protein sequence: CASSLGQGYQPQHF.

This clone was seen a few times. The chain couples TRBV5-6 to TRBJ2-3, with TRBD2 matching 11 bases. J was trimmed by 2 bases and V by 4 bases; bases with no gene match: 6. The CDR3 has 16 amino acids. Germline lookup yields CDR1 SGHDT and CDR2 YYEEEE. The CDR3 nucleotides are TGTGCCAGCAGCCTGACTAGCGGGGATCTCACAGATACGCAGTATTTT. It is translated as CASSLTSGDLTDTQYF.